The 23 T cell receptor beta chains below come from one sample, sequenced in a study of OX40 agonist ivuxolimab in advanced cancers. Only in-frame clones appear in the TCRdb table, and some are missing; sequencing was by immunoSEQ multiplex PCR. The sample shows about 84,000 clones, roughly 89% of them seen only once. The sample consisted of CD4+ or CD8+ T cells sorted from blood, taken in a trial of the OX40 agonist ivuxolimab. These receptors all come from an adult with an advanced solid tumor such as melanoma, head and neck, liver or kidney cancer.

The chain has TRBV5-8 and TRBJ2-7; 10 bases match TRBD1. The CDR3 runs to 14 residues. In germline, CDR1 is SGHTS, CDR2 YDEGEE. V gave up 7 bases and J gave up 5 bases; unmatched junction bases: 9. CDR3 nucleotide sequence: TGTGCCAGCTTTCGGACAGGGGGTGGGCACGAGCAGTACTTC. Translating gives CASFRTGGGHEQYF.

This chain connects TRBV28 to TRBJ2-3; D ambiguous. CDR1 and CDR2 from the germline V gene are MDHEN and SYDVKM. Trimming shortened V by 8 bases and J by 0 bases, and 9 bases separated the two germline ends. There are 13 residues in the CDR3. Written as DNA, the CDR3 is TGTGCCAGCGGCCCGGACAGCACAGATACGCAGTATTTT. This gives the protein CASGPDSTDTQYF.

This clone was observed a single time. CDR3 amino acids: CAWTIRTGGLLGAWGEAFF. CDR3 bases: TGTGCCTGGACCATACGGACAGGGGGACTTTTAGGGGCCTGGGGTGAAGCTTTCTTT. The genes are TRBV30 and TRBJ1-1, with TRBD1 matching over 10 bases. Trimming removed 4 bases from V and 7 bases from J; junction bases left unmatched: 24. The CDR3 runs to 19 residues. Germline CDR1 is GTSNPN and CDR2 is SVGIG (reference sequence). The variable domain in full, with the rest retrieved from reference TRBV30 and TRBJ1-1, is SQTIHQWPATLVQPVGSPLSLECTVEGTSNPNLYWYRQAAGRGLQLLFYSVGIGQISSEVPQNLSASRPQDRQFILSSKKLLLSDSGFYLCAWTIRTGGLLGAWGEAFFGQGTRLTVV.

The chain uses TRBV13 and TRBJ1-1, with D perhaps TRBD1 (5 bases). Looked up from germline, CDR1 is PRHDT and CDR2 is FYEKMQ (reference sequence). With 5 bases removed from V and 0 bases from J, the gap between germline ends came to 13 bases. The CDR3 is 15 amino acids. The CDR3 reads CASSQLGRMNTEAFF. As DNA, the CDR3 is TGTGCCAGCAGCCAACTGGGACGGATGAACACTGAAGCTTTCTTT.

The chain links TRBV11-2 to TRBJ1-5; D gene ambiguous. Trimming left V 0 bases short and J 6 bases short, with 6 bases between. The CDR3 extends over 13 amino acids. The germline V gene encodes CDR1 SGHAT and CDR2 FQNNGV. CDR3 DNA: TGTGCCAGCAGCTTAGATTCGGCTCAGCCCCAGCATTTT. Translation gives CASSLDSAQPQHF.

The chain links TRBV6-5 to TRBJ2-2; D not resolved. Germline loops: CDR1 MNHEY, CDR2 SVGAGI. CDR3 length: 13 residues. V lost 7 bases to trimming and J lost 0 bases, with 6 bases between them. The CDR3 bases are TGTGCCAGCAAAACAGCGAACACCGGGGAGCTGTTTTTT. It translates to CASKTANTGELFF.

J is TRBJ2-5 and V is TRBV4-1, with D hard to call. Trimming pared 0 bases from V and 1 base from J, leaving 15 bases between. This CDR3 contains 17 residues. Germline V gives CDR1 MGHRA, CDR2 YSYEKL. In nucleotides, the CDR3 is TGCGCCAGCAGCCAAGATCCTTCCAAAGGGCCCCAAGAGACCCAGTACTTC. It encodes CASSQDPSKGPQETQYF.

The chain carries TRBV9 and TRBJ2-7, with D perhaps matching TRBD2 (6 bases). V gave up 1 base and J gave up 0 bases, with 11 bases separating them. This CDR3 has 15 residues. The germline V gene encodes CDR1 SGDLS and CDR2 YYNGEE. CDR3 DNA: TGTGCCAGCAGCGTAACAGCCGGGAGCTCCTACGAGCAGTACTTC. It yields the protein CASSVTAGSSYEQYF.

The rearrangement joins TRBV5-6 to TRBJ1-2; TRBD1 agrees at 8 bases. The CDR3 has 14 residues. Germline-derived CDR1 and CDR2 are SGHDT and YYEEEE. V was pared by 5 bases and J by 3 bases, with 6 bases of the junction left unmatched. The CDR3 spells CASRRTGKDYGYTF. CDR3 nucleotides: TGTGCCAGCAGACGGACAGGGAAGGACTATGGCTACACCTTC.

In the case of this clone: The junction shows a germline mismatch at one end, possibly a read error. The chain couples TRBV6-1 to TRBJ1-2, with 7 bases matching TRBD1. Germline V CDR1 and CDR2: MNHNS, SASEGT. The CDR3 runs to 15 residues. The CDR3 nucleotides are TGTGCCAGCAGTGAACGGACAGGCAGCTGGTATGGCTGCACCTTC. Its protein product is CASSERTGSWYGCTF.

The chain employs TRBV7-9 and TRBJ1-2, with a possible D match to TRBD1 (6 bases). V was pared by 1 base and J by 7 bases, with 13 bases between. CDR1 is SEHNR and CDR2 is FQNEAQ in the germline V gene (reference sequence). This CDR3 is 14 amino acids long. The CDR3 is CASSLEQGGGGYTF. CDR3 coding DNA: TGTGCCAGCAGCTTAGAGCAGGGAGGGGGTGGCTACACCTTC.

The J gene is TRBJ2-1, the V gene TRBV10-3; 7 bases agree with TRBD2. In germline, CDR1 is ENHRY, CDR2 SYGVKD. J lost 8 bases, V lost 4 bases, and 8 bases had no gene match. CDR3 length equals 14 residues. The CDR3: CAISGGGGKDEQFF. The CDR3 DNA is TGTGCCATCAGTGGGGGGGGTGGTAAGGATGAGCAGTTCTTC.

V and J are TRBV15 and TRBJ2-7; TRBD1 agrees at 8 bases. With 8 bases clipped from V and 5 bases from J, the junction kept 8 bases outside the gene matches. The CDR3 length is 13 residues. Germline lookup yields CDR1 LNHNV and CDR2 YYDKDF (reference sequence). CDR3 protein: CATAFDRGHEQYF. The CDR3 coding sequence is TGTGCCACCGCCTTCGACAGGGGCCACGAGCAGTACTTC.

The genes are TRBV6-4 and TRBJ2-5; D is undetermined. The length of the CDR3 is 11 residues. The V end lost 4 bases, the J end lost 6 bases, and 6 bases lay between the germline ends. Germline loops: CDR1 MRHNA, CDR2 SNTAGT. CDR3 in DNA: TGTGCCAGCAGTGTAGATAAGACCCAGTACTTC. This gives the protein CASSVDKTQYF.

The rearrangement joins TRBV5-1 to TRBJ2-1; no definite D call. Trimming removed 5 bases at V and 1 base at J, with 16 bases between. This CDR3 is 16 amino acids long. Germline assignment: CDR1 SGHRS and CDR2 YFSETQ. CDR3 sequence: CASSRIIAGSYNEQFF. For the CDR3, the DNA is TGCGCCAGCAGTCGTATTATAGCTGGGTCCTACAATGAGCAGTTCTTC.

The chain couples TRBV9 to TRBJ2-2; D gene unclear. The length of the CDR3 is 15 residues. With 1 base removed from V and 3 bases from J, the gap between germline ends came to 10 bases. Germline CDR1 reads SGDLS; CDR2 reads YYNGEE. In nucleotides, the CDR3 is TGTGCCAGCAGCGTAAAGGGTAGGGACACCGGGGAGCTGTTTTTT. Translating gives CASSVKGRDTGELFF.

This clone was found a few times. The V and J genes are TRBV19 and TRBJ1-6; weak D call: TRBD1 (6 bases). CDR1 LNHDA and CDR2 SQIVND come from the germline V gene (reference sequence). Trimming shortened V by 7 bases and J by 7 bases, and 11 bases separated the two germline ends. The CDR3 totals 13 residues. The CDR3 spells CASMNRVNSPLHF. The CDR3 DNA sequence: TGTGCCAGTATGAACAGGGTGAATTCACCCCTCCACTTT.

V is TRBV10-1 and J is TRBJ2-7, with 7 bases identical to TRBD1. Trimming cost V 7 bases and J 4 bases; bases outside gene matches: 10. In germline, CDR1 is WNHNN, CDR2 SYGVQD (reference sequence). The CDR3 has 14 amino acids. The CDR3 sequence: CASISQGFLYEQYF. CDR3 bases: TGCGCCAGCATTTCACAGGGGTTTCTTTACGAGCAGTACTTC.

This rearrangement joins TRBV7-2 to TRBJ2-7, with D tentatively TRBD1 or TRBD2 (5 bases each). Germline values: CDR1 SGHTA, CDR2 FQGNSA. V lost 5 bases to trimming and J lost 7 bases, with 15 bases between them. The CDR3 is 13 residues long. The CDR3 DNA follows: TGTGCCAGCAGCCTCGGGACGGTACAGGAGCAGTACTTC. Its translation is CASSLGTVQEQYF.

Of note for this clone: The same CDR3 arises from other DNA sequences in this sample as well. The chain has TRBV29-1 and TRBJ2-3; 7 bases align to TRBD2. Trimming took 1 base from V and 1 from J; bases not matched to a gene: 2. The CDR3 is 14 amino acids. Germline-derived CDR1 and CDR2 are SQVTM and ANQGSEA. DNA of the CDR3: TGCAGCGTTGAAGCGGGAGGTGGCACAGATACGCAGTATTTT. It codes for CSVEAGGGTDTQYF.

The chain recombines TRBV6-6 with TRBJ1-2; TRBD1 aligns across 8 bases. J lost 4 bases, V lost 2 bases, and 6 bases had no gene match. Germline loops: CDR1 MNHNY, CDR2 SVGAGI (reference sequence). This CDR3 has 15 amino acids. DNA for the CDR3: TGTGCCAGCAGTTACGTGCGGGACAGGAGCTATGGCTACACCTTC. It specifies CASSYVRDRSYGYTF.

V usage is TRBV18 and J usage is TRBJ2-3; D might be TRBD2 (5 bases). Germline CDR1 and CDR2: KGHSH and LQKENI. This CDR3 has 11 residues. V lost 3 bases, J lost 10 bases, and 8 bases lay in between. CDR3 amino acids: CASSPEAAQYF. The DNA for the CDR3 is TGTGCCAGCTCACCGGAAGCGGCGCAGTATTTT.

This chain connects TRBV5-1 to TRBJ2-5, with 9 bases aligning to TRBD2. CDR1 and CDR2 (germline): SGHRS, YFSETQ. The ends lost 5 bases at V and 5 bases at J; junction bases unmatched: 13. This CDR3 has 16 residues. CDR3 coding DNA: TGCGCCAGCAGACGTACCGGGACTAGCTTGGGTGAGACCCAGTACTTC. Translated: CASRRTGTSLGETQYF.